The subject of this entry is one T cell receptor (beta chain). Antigen unknown. Viral peptide pools were used in the ViraFEST assay to expand antigen-specific CD4+ T cells, and sequencing came afterward. Culture lasted roughly eleven days before CD4+ T cell isolation. Generated by immunoSEQ multiplex PCR, the TCRdb table keeps only in-frame clones and is missing some. The data show over 55,000 clones, 80% to 90% seen once. This sample is part of a study of vaccination effects on CD4 cells after COVID-19. Study observations and caveats: The study found marked clonal contraction of infection- and vaccine-induced clones late after vaccination. Healthy vaccinees showed cross-reactivity with common cold coronaviruses in only 1 of 255 vaccine-induced clones.

V was trimmed by 6 bases and J by 2 bases, leaving 16 bases between them. In germline, CDR1 is SQVTM, CDR2 ANQGSEA. The CDR3 is made up of 14 amino acids. The V call is TRBV29-1, the J call TRBJ2-5; D is uncertain. Material: CD4+ T cells from PBMCs cultured with HCoV-229E spike peptides, obtained before COVID-19 vaccination. The origin of this receptor is a human donor who received a COVID-19 vaccine. The CDR3 here is CSVHLGRLQETQYF. Written as DNA, the CDR3 is TGCAGCGTCCATTTAGGGCGGCTACAAGAGACCCAGTACTTC.